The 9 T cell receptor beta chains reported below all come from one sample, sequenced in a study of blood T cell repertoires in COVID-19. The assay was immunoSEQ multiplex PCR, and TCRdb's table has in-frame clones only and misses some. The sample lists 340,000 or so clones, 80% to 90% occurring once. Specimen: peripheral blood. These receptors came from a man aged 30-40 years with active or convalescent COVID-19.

The CDR3: CACPRGRGDGYTF. The DNA for the CDR3 is TGTGCCTGTCCTAGGGGCAGGGGGGATGGCTACACCTTC. The chain employs TRBV30 and TRBJ1-2, with 7 positions matching TRBD1. This CDR3 contains 13 residues. The germline V gene encodes CDR1 GTSNPN and CDR2 SVGIG (reference sequence). Trimming at V came to 6 bases and at J to 6 bases, leaving 10 bases not matched to a gene.

Here the CDR3 DNA reads TGCGCCAGCAGCCCTACATATCAGGAGCCCCAGCATTTT. This gives the protein CASSPTYQEPQHF. The chain recombines TRBV4-3 with TRBJ1-5, with D uncertain. Germline CDR1 reads LGHNA; CDR2 reads YSLEER. V lost 4 bases, J lost 8 bases, and 12 bases lay in between. The CDR3 length is 13 residues.

CDR3 protein: CSASSGTSGNYEQYF. The DNA of the CDR3 is TGCAGTGCTAGTTCCGGGACTAGCGGAAACTACGAGCAGTACTTC. V is TRBV20-1 and J is TRBJ2-7, with 11 positions matching TRBD2. Germline assignment: CDR1 DFQATT and CDR2 SNEGSKA (reference sequence). V trimming: 3 bases; J trimming: 3 bases; junction bases outside the gene matches: 7. The CDR3 contains 15 residues.

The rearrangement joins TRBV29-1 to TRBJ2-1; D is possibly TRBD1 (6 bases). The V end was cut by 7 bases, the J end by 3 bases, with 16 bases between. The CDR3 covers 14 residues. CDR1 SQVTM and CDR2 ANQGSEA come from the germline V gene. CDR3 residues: CSAGQGRVYNEQFF. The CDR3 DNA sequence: TGCAGCGCAGGGCAGGGGAGAGTCTACAATGAGCAGTTCTTC.

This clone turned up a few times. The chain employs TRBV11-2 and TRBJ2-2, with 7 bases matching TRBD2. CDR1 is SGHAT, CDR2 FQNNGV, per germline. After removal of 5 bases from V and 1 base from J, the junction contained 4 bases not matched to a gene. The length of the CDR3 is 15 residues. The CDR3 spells CASSRTSVNTGELFF. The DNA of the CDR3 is TGTGCCAGCAGCCGTACTAGCGTGAACACCGGGGAGCTGTTTTTT.

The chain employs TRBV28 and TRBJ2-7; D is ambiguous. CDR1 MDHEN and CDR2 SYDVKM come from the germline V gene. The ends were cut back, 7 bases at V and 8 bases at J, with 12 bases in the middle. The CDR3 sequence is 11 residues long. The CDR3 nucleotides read TGTGCCAGCACTCTCTCTGCGAAGCAGTACTTC. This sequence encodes CASTLSAKQYF.

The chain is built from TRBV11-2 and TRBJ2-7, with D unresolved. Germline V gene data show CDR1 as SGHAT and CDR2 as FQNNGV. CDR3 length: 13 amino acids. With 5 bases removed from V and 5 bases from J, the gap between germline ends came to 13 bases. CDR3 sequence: CASSPLSGNEQYF. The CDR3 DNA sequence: TGTGCCAGCAGCCCCCTCTCAGGAAACGAGCAGTACTTC.

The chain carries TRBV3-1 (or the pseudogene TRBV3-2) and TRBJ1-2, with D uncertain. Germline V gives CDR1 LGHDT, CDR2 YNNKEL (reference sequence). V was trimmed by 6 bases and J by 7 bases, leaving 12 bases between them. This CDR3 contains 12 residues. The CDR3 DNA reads TGTGCCAGCAGTCATGATACGGGTGGCTACACCTTC. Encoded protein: CASSHDTGGYTF.

CDR3: CASSTTGVSEQYF. DNA for the CDR3: TGTGCCAGTAGTACAACAGGGGTGAGTGAGCAGTACTTC. The chain employs TRBV19 and TRBJ2-7; TRBD1 agrees at 7 bases. J lost 7 bases, V lost 4 bases, and 7 bases had no gene match. This CDR3 has 13 amino acids. CDR1 LNHDA and CDR2 SQIVND come from the germline V gene (reference sequence).